This TCR beta chain was recovered during a study of OX40 agonist ivuxolimab in advanced cancers. Study-level information: Patients were treated with ivuxolimab, an agonistic anti-OX40 (CD134) antibody. Participants, about 83% male, averaged about 56 years of age, ranging from about 23 to 79.

Study-wide results and caveats: Compared with CD4+, CD8+ T cells on average had more expanded clones.

A note on this clone: Antigen unknown.

Sequencing used immunoSEQ multiplex PCR; TCRdb keeps in-frame clones, though not all of them. Here the sample spans roughly 66,000 clones, 80% being singletons. The sequenced sample was CD4+ or CD8+ T cells sorted from blood, obtained in a trial of the OX40 agonist ivuxolimab. The receptor comes from an adult with an advanced solid tumor such as melanoma, head and neck, liver or kidney cancer.

The CDR3, as DNA: TGCGCCAGCAGCTTGGGAGCCACGAACACTGAAGCTTTCTTT. Translated: CASSLGATNTEAFF. This chain uses TRBV5-1 with TRBJ1-1; D gene uncertain. The V gene's germline CDR1 is SGHRS and CDR2 YFSETQ. This CDR3 comprises 14 residues. Trimming took 0 bases from V and 1 from J, leaving 7 bases between them.